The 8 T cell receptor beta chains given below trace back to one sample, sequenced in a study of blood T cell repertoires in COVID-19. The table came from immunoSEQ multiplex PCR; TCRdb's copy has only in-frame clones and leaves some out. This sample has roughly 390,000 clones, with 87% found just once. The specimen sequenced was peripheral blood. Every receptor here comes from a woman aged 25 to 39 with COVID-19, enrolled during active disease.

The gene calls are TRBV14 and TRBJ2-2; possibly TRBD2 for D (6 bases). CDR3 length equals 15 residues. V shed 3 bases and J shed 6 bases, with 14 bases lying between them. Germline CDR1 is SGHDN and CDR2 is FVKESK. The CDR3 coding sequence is TGTGCCAGCAGCCATATGGGAGGCAGTTCCGGGGAGCTGTTTTTT. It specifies CASSHMGGSSGELFF.

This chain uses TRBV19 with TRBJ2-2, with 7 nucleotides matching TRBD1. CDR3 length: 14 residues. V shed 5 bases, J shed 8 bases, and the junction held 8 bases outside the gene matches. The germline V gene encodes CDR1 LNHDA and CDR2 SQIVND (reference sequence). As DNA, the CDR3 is TGTGCCAGTAGTGCCTACAGGGGCTCTGGGGAGCTGTTTTTT. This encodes CASSAYRGSGELFF.

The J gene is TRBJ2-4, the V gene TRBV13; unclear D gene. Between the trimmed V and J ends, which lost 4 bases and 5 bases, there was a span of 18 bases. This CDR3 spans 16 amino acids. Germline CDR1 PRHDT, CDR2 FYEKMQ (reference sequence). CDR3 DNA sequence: TGTGCCAGCAGCTCCTGGAACTACCAAGGAGAAAACATTCAGTACTTC. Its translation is CASSSWNYQGENIQYF.

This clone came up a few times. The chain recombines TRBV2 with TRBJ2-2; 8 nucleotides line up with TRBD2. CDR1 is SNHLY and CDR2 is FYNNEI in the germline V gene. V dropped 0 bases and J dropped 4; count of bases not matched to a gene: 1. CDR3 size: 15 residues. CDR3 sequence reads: CASSEASGITGELFF. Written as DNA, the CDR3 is TGTGCCAGCAGTGAAGCTAGCGGGATCACCGGGGAGCTGTTTTTT.

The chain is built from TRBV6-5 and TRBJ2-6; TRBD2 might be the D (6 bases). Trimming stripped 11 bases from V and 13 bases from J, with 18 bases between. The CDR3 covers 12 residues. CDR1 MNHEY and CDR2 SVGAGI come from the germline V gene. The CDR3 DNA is TGTGCCTGCGGGACGAAGAGAGGGGTCCTGACTTTC. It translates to CACGTKRGVLTF.

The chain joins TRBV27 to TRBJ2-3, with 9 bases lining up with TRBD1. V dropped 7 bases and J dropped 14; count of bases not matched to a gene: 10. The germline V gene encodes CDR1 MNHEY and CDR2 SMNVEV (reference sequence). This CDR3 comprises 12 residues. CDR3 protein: CASKVPGQGLYF. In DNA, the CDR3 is TGTGCCAGCAAGGTACCGGGACAGGGTCTGTATTTT.

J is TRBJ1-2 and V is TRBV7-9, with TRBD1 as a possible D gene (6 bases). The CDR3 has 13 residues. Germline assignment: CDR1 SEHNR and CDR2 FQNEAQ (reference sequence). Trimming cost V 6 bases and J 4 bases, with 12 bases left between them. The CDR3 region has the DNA TGTGCCAGCAGGGACAGTAGAACCTATGGCTACACCTTC. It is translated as CASRDSRTYGYTF.

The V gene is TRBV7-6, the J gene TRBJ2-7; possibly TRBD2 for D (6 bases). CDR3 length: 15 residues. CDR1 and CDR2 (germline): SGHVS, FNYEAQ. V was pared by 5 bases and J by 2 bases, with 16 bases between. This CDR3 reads CASSREGLGTYEQYF. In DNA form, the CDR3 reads TGTGCCAGCAGCCGAGAGGGACTGGGGACCTACGAGCAGTACTTC.